A selection of T cell receptor beta chains follows, all from one sample in a study of CD8+ T cells in alopecia areata. Sequenced by immunoSEQ multiplex PCR; TCRdb stores in-frame clones only, minus some. The sample lists almost 250,000 clones; approximately 61% were seen once. The sequencing used CD4+ T cells sorted from blood, collected at week 0. These receptors all stem from a human donor with alopecia areata. Each CDR3 is given with its conserved first and last residue. D genes are given only for firm matches. Not all rows give a size; the values are once, few, many and, for expanded clones, a class.

size,V,J,D,CDR3,DNA
.,TRBV29-1,TRBJ1-2,.,CSVGLTKGGYTF,TGCAGCGTAGGTTTGACGAAAGGTGGCTACACCTTC
.,TRBV5-1,TRBJ2-1,.,CASSLVDPYNEQFF,TGCGCCAGCAGCTTGGTAGACCCCTACAATGAGCAGTTCTTC
.,TRBV7-3,TRBJ1-2,TRBD1,CASTISMRDSRYGYTF,TGTGCCAGCACGATAAGCATGAGGGACAGTCGCTATGGCTACACCTTC
.,TRBV7-9,TRBJ2-6,.,CASSLAGANVLTF,TGTGCCAGCAGCTTAGCTGGGGCCAACGTCCTGACTTTC
few,TRBV6-5,TRBJ2-5,.,CASSANGETQYF,TGTGCCAGCAGTGCAAATGGAGAGACCCAGTACTTC
.,TRBV2,TRBJ1-2,TRBD1,CASSEAQGVGYTF,TGTGCCAGCAGTGAAGCGCAGGGGGTTGGCTACACCTTC
.,TRBV5-1,TRBJ2-5,.,CASSLAPQETQYF,TGCGCCAGCAGCTTGGCCCCACAAGAGACCCAGTACTTC
few,TRBV7-9,TRBJ2-5,.,CASSLRPDQETQYF,TGTGCCAGCAGCTTAAGACCAGACCAAGAGACCCAGTACTTC
many,TRBV7-3,TRBJ2-1,.,CASSLTQGSSYNEQFF,TGTGCCAGCAGCTTAACCCAGGGTAGCTCCTACAATGAGCAGTTCTTC
few,TRBV29-1,TRBJ2-7,.,CSVVSRSYEQYF,TGCAGCGTTGTCTCCAGGTCCTACGAGCAGTACTTC
.,TRBV6-5,TRBJ1-1,.,CASSPLDNTEAFF,TGTGCCAGCAGTCCGTTAGATAACACTGAAGCTTTCTTT
.,TRBV7-2,TRBJ2-4,TRBD2,CASSISGGAGAKNIQYF,TGTGCCAGCAGCATTAGCGGGGGGGCTGGAGCCAAAAACATTCAGTACTTC
.,TRBV30,TRBJ1-6,.,CAWTRTGPQYNSPLHF,TGTGCCTGGACGAGGACCGGGCCTCAATATAATTCACCCCTCCACTTT
.,TRBV14,TRBJ2-2,.,CASSTASSGELFF,TGTGCCAGCTCGACAGCTTCTAGCGGGGAGCTGTTTTTT
.,TRBV5-1,TRBJ2-3,TRBD2,CASSLRGVHTDTQYF,TGCGCCAGCAGCTTGCGGGGGGTGCACACAGATACGCAGTATTTT
few,TRBV2,TRBJ2-3,.,CASSEDRFTDTQYF,TGTGCCAGCAGTGAAGACAGGTTCACAGATACGCAGTATTTT
.,TRBV29-1,TRBJ1-5,.,CSAQGLLGQPQHF,TGCAGCGCTCAGGGACTCCTGGGGCAGCCCCAGCATTTT
.,TRBV9,TRBJ2-7,.,CASSSNPYEQYF,TGTGCCAGCAGCTCCAACCCCTACGAGCAGTACTTC
.,TRBV13,TRBJ1-2,.,CASSSRLTGSGYTF,TGTGCCAGCAGCTCACGTCTTACAGGCAGTGGCTACACCTTC
.,TRBV19,TRBJ2-6,.,CASSPWTADGANVLTF,TGTGCCAGTAGTCCCTGGACGGCGGATGGGGCCAACGTCCTGACTTTC
few,TRBV29-1,TRBJ2-1,TRBD2,CSVEAGGRDEQFF,TGCAGCGTTGAAGCGGGAGGGCGGGATGAGCAGTTCTTC
few,TRBV6-5,TRBJ1-2,.,CASRETKNYGYTF,TGTGCCAGCAGAGAGACAAAGAACTATGGCTACACCTTC
.,TRBV4-1,TRBJ2-5,TRBD2,CASSQESGLAGGSQETQYF,TGCGCCAGCAGCCAAGAGAGTGGACTAGCGGGGGGCTCCCAAGAGACCCAGTACTTC
.,TRBV30,TRBJ2-7,TRBD2,CAWSSWGGLYEQYF,TGTGCCTGGAGTTCGTGGGGAGGGCTCTACGAGCAGTACTTC
.,TRBV7-9,TRBJ2-3,.,CASSFSAAAITDTQYF,TGTGCCAGCAGCTTTAGCGCGGCGGCAATCACAGATACGCAGTATTTT
.,TRBV30,TRBJ1-5,.,CAWNRVNQPQHF,TGTGCCTGGAACAGAGTCAATCAGCCCCAGCATTTT
few,TRBV29-1,TRBJ2-5,TRBD1,CSVNRGQETQYF,TGCAGCGTGAACAGGGGGCAAGAGACCCAGTACTTC
few,TRBV18,TRBJ2-7,.,CASSAPHREQYF,TGTGCCAGCTCAGCCCCACATAGAGAGCAGTACTTC
.,TRBV11-2,TRBJ1-6,.,CASRRGVNNSPLHF,TGTGCCAGCCGCCGAGGAGTGAATAATTCACCCCTCCACTTT
.,TRBV19,TRBJ1-1,TRBD1,CASSSRTGGNTEAFF,TGTGCCAGTAGTTCCCGGACAGGCGGGAACACTGAAGCTTTCTTT
.,TRBV5-4,TRBJ1-2,.,CASSVAGGASYGYTF,TGTGCCAGCAGCGTGGCCGGGGGCGCCTCCTATGGCTACACCTTC
few,TRBV29-1,TRBJ2-7,.,CSVFVSLSYEQYF,TGCAGCGTTTTTGTGTCCCTCTCCTACGAGCAGTACTTC
.,TRBV30,TRBJ1-3,.,CAWNRHGGNTIYF,TGTGCCTGGAATCGCCACGGAGGAAACACCATATATTTT
.,TRBV5-6,TRBJ2-7,.,CASSFGGAYEQYF,TGTGCCAGCAGCTTCGGTGGGGCCTACGAGCAGTACTTC
.,TRBV11-2,TRBJ1-5,TRBD1,CASSLGTGFGNQPQHF,TGTGCCAGCAGCTTGGGGACAGGGTTTGGCAATCAGCCCCAGCATTTT
.,TRBV27,TRBJ2-7,.,CASSPTGHSYEQYF,TGTGCCAGCAGTCCAACGGGACACTCCTACGAGCAGTACTTC
.,TRBV5-4,TRBJ1-4,TRBD1,CASSLEDRVELFF,TGTGCCAGCAGCTTGGAGGACAGGGTCGAACTGTTTTTT
.,TRBV29-1,TRBJ2-7,.,CSVPGTSYEQYF,TGCAGCGTTCCGGGGACCTCCTACGAGCAGTACTTC
.,TRBV29-1,TRBJ2-2,.,CSVARADPTGELFF,TGCAGCGTTGCCCGAGCAGACCCGACCGGGGAGCTGTTTTTT
.,TRBV29-1,TRBJ2-7,.,CSVLTGHEQYF,TGCAGCGTTCTCACCGGTCACGAGCAGTACTTC
.,TRBV29-1,TRBJ1-1,.,CSVEKTRAEAFF,TGCAGCGTTGAAAAGACAAGGGCTGAAGCTTTCTTT
.,TRBV14,TRBJ2-5,.,CASRGPQYQETQYF,TGTGCCAGCAGGGGACCCCAGTACCAAGAGACCCAGTACTTC
few,TRBV29-1,TRBJ2-1,TRBD1,CSGIRDRGLDEQFF,TGCAGCGGTATCCGGGACAGGGGGCTAGATGAGCAGTTCTTC
.,TRBV27,TRBJ2-7,TRBD2,CASSRMGSSGNPYEQYF,TGTGCCAGCAGTCGTATGGGTTCTAGCGGGAACCCCTACGAGCAGTACTTC
.,TRBV7-2,TRBJ2-1,.,CASSPWGTYNEQFF,TGTGCCAGCAGTCCGTGGGGAACGTACAATGAGCAGTTCTTC
.,TRBV5-8,TRBJ1-6,TRBD1,CASSLLTGDYNSPLHF,TGTGCCAGCAGCTTGCTGACAGGGGACTATAATTCACCCCTCCACTTT
.,TRBV4-3,TRBJ2-3,TRBD2,CASSQELADTQYF,TGCGCCAGCAGCCAAGAACTAGCGGATACGCAGTATTTT
.,TRBV4-1,TRBJ2-1,.,CASSRLTGSNEQFF,TGCGCCAGCAGCCGACTAACAGGGAGCAATGAGCAGTTCTTC
few,TRBV29-1,TRBJ2-2,.,CSVDEPDRRSGPHTGELFF,TGCAGCGTTGATGAACCCGATCGCAGGTCGGGTCCCCACACCGGGGAGCTGTTTTTT
.,TRBV29-1,TRBJ2-1,.,CSVAPGRGSYNEQFF,TGCAGCGTGGCCCCGGGCAGGGGTTCCTACAATGAGCAGTTCTTC
.,TRBV11-3,TRBJ2-1,.,CASSLDPTKGHEQFF,TGTGCCAGCAGCTTAGACCCGACCAAGGGGCATGAGCAGTTCTTC
few,TRBV7-9,TRBJ1-5,.,CASSRGDQPQHF,TGTGCCAGCAGCAGAGGGGATCAGCCCCAGCATTTT
.,TRBV5-1,TRBJ2-5,.,CASSFGTAEGTQYF,TGCGCCAGCAGCTTCGGCACAGCCGAGGGGACCCAGTACTTC
.,TRBV11-2,TRBJ2-7,.,CASSLVGSGNDEQYF,TGTGCCAGCAGCTTAGTAGGATCAGGGAACGACGAGCAGTACTTC
few,TRBV9,TRBJ2-7,.,CASSGEGQWEQYF,TGTGCCAGCAGCGGCGAGGGGCAATGGGAGCAGTACTTC